The entry below gives a single TCR beta chain sequence along with its context. Its antigen remains unidentified. No base quality information exists; no much larger clone differs at one position. Reading the germline V gene gives CDR1 MNHEY and CDR2 SVGAGI. The junction shows trimming of 4 bases on V and 7 bases on J, plus 14 bases between the germline ends. Its CDR3 holds 14 amino acids, cysteine through phenylalanine. The CDR3 DNA has 42 bases and is translated from base 1. These data originate in a study of regulatory T cells in long-lasting Graves disease (dated by TCRdb to the early 2020s). Notes on the research overall: Antithyroid drugs had been taken for less than 3 months by newly diagnosed Graves' disease patients. This study used TCR sequencing and RNA sequencing of peripheral blood to compare persistent Graves' disease patients against newly diagnosed Graves' disease patients. A total of some 35 samples underwent TCR sequencing: about 13 from persistent and some 20 from newly diagnosed Graves' disease patients. The study was registered as a clinical trial and conducted in China.

What the authors observed across the whole study: Lower TCR Shannon entropy and fewer highly expanded clones were observed in persistent Graves' disease patients than in newly diagnosed patients, which suggested clonal expansion. Sequencing and analysis were restricted to the TCR beta chain. Persistent disease showed preferential use of TRBV28, TRBJ1-2 and TRBJ2-5, whereas newly diagnosed disease favored TRBV20-1 and TRBJ2-1. Only peripheral blood was studied, because thyroid tissue, the primary lesion, was inaccessible. A larger number of public clonotypes was shared among persistent patients (more than 2,500) than among newly diagnosed patients (over 850). The small sample size was acknowledged by the authors as a limitation that may reduce accuracy.

The time point label corresponds to: newly diagnosed GD, antithyroid drugs for less than 3 months. For both TCR sequencing and RNA sequencing, RNA was extracted from PBMCs in TRIzol. The diagnosis of Graves' disease was made according to American Thyroid Association guidelines. The patients came from an endocrinology department in Xi'an, China. Each patient gave about 8.1 milliliters of peripheral blood, collected in an EDTA anticoagulant tube. PBMCs were isolated by Ficoll Paque Plus density gradient separation without further T cell sorting. An Agilent 2100 Bioanalyzer and agarose gel were used to check RNA quality, and a NanoDrop 2000 was used to measure RNA concentration. Library preparation employed multiplex PCR. The sequencing machine was an Illumina HiSeq 4000. iRepertoire HTBI primers and Arm-PCR amplification of CDR3 regions were used to construct TCR beta libraries. Before sequencing, the PCR products went through gel purification. From the authors' description of their analysis: A total of 62 TRBV and more than twelve TRBJ segments were identified across samples and were used for gene usage analysis of CDR3 amino acid clonotypes. COPE and FqMerger were used to merge filtered high-quality paired reads into contigs. BLAST was used to align contigs to IMGT TRBV, TRBD and TRBJ reference genes, and CDR3 was defined according to IMGT. Highly expanded clones were defined as clonotypes with a frequency above 0.1%. Shannon entropy served as the measure of repertoire diversity, while the Gini coefficient captured V-J evenness. A clonotype found in more than one individual was treated as public. In TCRdb, the public reads were trimmed at Q25 with fastp and aligned with MiXCR, with productive beta chains retained. Each record represents a unique CDR3 protein, reported with the most common genes and DNA among its rows. The V and J calls reflect TCRdb's pipeline rather than the authors' work. The sample profile shows about 540,000 distinct CDR3 sequences; less than 15% of them were found once. The top ten hold roughly 9.7% of the sample.

The same sample was also used in a study of T cells in Graves' hyperthyroidism and ophthalmopathy. Drawing on the second study: Stable Graves' hyperthyroidism was defined as no progression to ophthalmopathy during 18 months of follow-up. Hyperthyroidism patients were aged 18 to 65 years and newly diagnosed, with disease duration of less than 2 months. Any patient with an uncontrolled infection, another autoimmune disease, pregnancy or lactation was excluded. Diagnoses were established on the basis of clinical symptoms, serum thyroxine and TRAb, thyroid ultrasound, and orbital computed tomography. A first-round RT-PCR of the TCR CDR3 used the HTBI primer set with the Qiagen OneStep RT-PCR kit. Most expanded thyroid clonotypes (frequency above 0.001) were also detected in blood, suggesting blood repertoires may reflect thyroid immune responses. A 13 V-J signature model separated ophthalmopathy from stable hyperthyroidism, with about 88% sensitivity and roughly 81% specificity in cross-validation and 80%/75% in testing. In validation, the model predicted progression to ophthalmopathy a median of roughly six months before onset, with over 60% sensitivity and nearly 75% specificity. To identify TCR V-J signatures that set the groups apart, the researchers used a discovery cohort of 100 patients, made up of 40 to 45 with Graves' ophthalmopathy and about 60 with stable Graves' hyperthyroidism. Prospective prediction of ophthalmopathy was tested in an independent validation cohort consisting of 18 hyperthyroidism patients and some 17 patients who later progressed to ophthalmopathy. The 100 discovery patients were randomly split 7:3 into training and test sets. Thyroid tissue and blood T-cell repertoires from about 6 Graves' hyperthyroidism patients were also compared in the study. Once sampling was done, hyperthyroidism patients were given methimazole at a starting dose of 30 mg daily, whereas ophthalmopathy patients were given high-dose intravenous methylprednisolone. Libraries were constructed in a second round of multiplex PCR, after which size selection and purification were performed. Sequencing of the libraries was done on an Illumina HiSeq2000 using paired-end 100 bp reads. SOAPnuke was used to process the raw data, throwing out any read that contained adapters or uncalled bases, had a mean Phred below 15, or lacked an exact constant-primer or identifier match. High-quality paired reads were merged with COPE v1.2.5, and unique nucleotide sequences were defined as clonotypes. Clonotypes were aligned to IMGT TRBV, TRBD and TRBJ reference segments using MiTCR v1.1. Analysis was restricted to V-J combinations with a frequency above 0.0001, which covered roughly 99% of repertoires. A TCS score was defined as the ratio of F50 (clonal expansion) to E x V (chaos), with BLOSUM62-based TCRdist applied between CDR3 peptides within each V-J. Welch's t-statistics and random forest reduced around 510 V-J features to 13, which were used in a naive Bayes classifier (R e1071). No statistical method was used to fix the sample size in advance, and group allocation was not hidden from the investigators. The paper reports TCR Vbeta CDR3 sequencing of 130 to 150 peripheral blood samples: 40 or so ophthalmopathy, over 70 hyperthyroidism and around 17 progressor patients.

This material consisted of peripheral blood mononuclear cells (PBMCs), taken at new diagnosis, from a patient treated with antithyroid drugs. This chain is built from TRBV6-5 and TRBJ2-4; the best D guess is TRBD2, with 6 bases matching. This clonotype was obtained from a man aged 30-40 years with Graves disease. Donor details come from another sample of the same person, matched by shared clones. The DNA sequence follows: TGTGCCAGCAGTTTGGGACGGGAGAGGAACATTCAGTACTTC. Translated, this is CASSLGRERNIQYF.